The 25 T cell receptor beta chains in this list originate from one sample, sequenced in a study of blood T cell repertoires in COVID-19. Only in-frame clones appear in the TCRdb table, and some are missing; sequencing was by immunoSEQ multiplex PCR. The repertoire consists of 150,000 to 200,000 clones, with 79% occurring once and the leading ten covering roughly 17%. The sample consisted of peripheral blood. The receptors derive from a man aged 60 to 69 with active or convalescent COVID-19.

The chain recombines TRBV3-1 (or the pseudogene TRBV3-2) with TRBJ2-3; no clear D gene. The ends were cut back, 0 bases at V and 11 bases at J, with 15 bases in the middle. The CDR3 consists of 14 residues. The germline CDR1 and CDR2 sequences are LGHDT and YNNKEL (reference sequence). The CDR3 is CASSQDNPAGKQYF. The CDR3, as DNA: TGTGCCAGCAGCCAAGACAACCCCGCCGGTAAGCAGTATTTT.

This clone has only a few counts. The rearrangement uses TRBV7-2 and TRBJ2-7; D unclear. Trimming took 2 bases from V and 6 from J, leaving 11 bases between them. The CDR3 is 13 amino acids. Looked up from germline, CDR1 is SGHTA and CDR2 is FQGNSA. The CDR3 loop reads CASSLQVFGEQYF. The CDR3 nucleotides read TGTGCCAGCAGCTTACAGGTATTCGGCGAGCAGTACTTC.

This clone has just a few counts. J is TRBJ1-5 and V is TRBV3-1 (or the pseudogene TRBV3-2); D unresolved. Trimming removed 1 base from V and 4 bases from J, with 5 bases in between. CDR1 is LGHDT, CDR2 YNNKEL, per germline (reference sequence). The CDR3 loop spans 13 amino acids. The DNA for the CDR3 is TGTGCCAGCAGCCAAGGAGAGAATCAGCCCCAGCATTTT. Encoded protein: CASSQGENQPQHF.

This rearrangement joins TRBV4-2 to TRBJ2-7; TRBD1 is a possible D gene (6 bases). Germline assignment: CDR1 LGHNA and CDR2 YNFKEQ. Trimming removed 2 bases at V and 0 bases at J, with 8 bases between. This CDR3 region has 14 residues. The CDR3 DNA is TGTGCCAGCAGCCAACAGGGGAGCTCCTACGAGCAGTACTTC. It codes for CASSQQGSSYEQYF.

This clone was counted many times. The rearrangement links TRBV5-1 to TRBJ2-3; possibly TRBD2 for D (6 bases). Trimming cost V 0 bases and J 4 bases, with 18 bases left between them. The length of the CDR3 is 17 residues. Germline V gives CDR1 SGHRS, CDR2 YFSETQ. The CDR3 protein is CASSLAYKGGGADTQYF. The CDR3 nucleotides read TGCGCCAGCAGCTTGGCCTATAAGGGAGGAGGAGCAGATACGCAGTATTTT.

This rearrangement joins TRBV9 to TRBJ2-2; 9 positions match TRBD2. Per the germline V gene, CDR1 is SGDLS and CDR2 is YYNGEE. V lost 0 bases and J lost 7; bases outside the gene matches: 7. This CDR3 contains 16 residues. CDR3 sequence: CASSVGLAVGGGELFF. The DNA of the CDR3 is TGTGCCAGCAGCGTAGGACTAGCGGTTGGGGGCGGGGAGCTGTTTTTT.

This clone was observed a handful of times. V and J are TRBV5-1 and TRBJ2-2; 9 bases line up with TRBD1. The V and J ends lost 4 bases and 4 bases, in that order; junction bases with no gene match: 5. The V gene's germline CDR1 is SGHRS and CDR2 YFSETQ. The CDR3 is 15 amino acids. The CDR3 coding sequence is TGCGCCAGCAGCCTACAGGGGGCTGTCACCGGGGAGCTGTTTTTT. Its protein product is CASSLQGAVTGELFF.

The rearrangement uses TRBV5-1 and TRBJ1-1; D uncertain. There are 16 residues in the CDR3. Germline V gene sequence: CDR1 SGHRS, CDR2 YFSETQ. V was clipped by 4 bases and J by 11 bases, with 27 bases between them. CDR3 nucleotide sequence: TGCGCCAGCAGCAGGCGGGATGCCAGTCGTTTAGCCGAGGCTTTCTTT. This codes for CASSRRDASRLAEAFF. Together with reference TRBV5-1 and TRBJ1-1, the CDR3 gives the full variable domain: KAGVTQTPRYLIKTRGQQVTLSCSPISGHRSVSWYQQTPGQGLQFLFEYFSETQRNKGNFPGRFSGRQFSNSRSEMNVSTLELGDSALYLCASSRRDASRLAEAFFGQGTRLTVV.

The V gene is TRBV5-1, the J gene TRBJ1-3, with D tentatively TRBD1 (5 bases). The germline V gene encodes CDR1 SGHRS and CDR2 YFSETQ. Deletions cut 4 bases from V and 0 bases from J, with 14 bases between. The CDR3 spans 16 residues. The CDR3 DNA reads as TGCGCCAGCAGCCCCCAAATGACAGACTCTGGAAACACCATATATTTT. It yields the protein CASSPQMTDSGNTIYF.

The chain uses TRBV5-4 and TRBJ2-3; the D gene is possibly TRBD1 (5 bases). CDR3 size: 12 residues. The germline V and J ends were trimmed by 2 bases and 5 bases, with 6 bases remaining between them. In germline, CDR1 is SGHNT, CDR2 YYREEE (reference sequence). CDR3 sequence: CASSFDRDTQYF. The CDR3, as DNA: TGTGCCAGCAGCTTTGACAGAGATACGCAGTATTTT.

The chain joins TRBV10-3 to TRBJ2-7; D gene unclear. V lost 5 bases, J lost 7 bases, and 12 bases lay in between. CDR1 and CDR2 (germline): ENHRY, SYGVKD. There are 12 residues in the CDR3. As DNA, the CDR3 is TGTGCCATCAGTCCCAAGGCCGGGGAGCAGTACTTC. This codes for CAISPKAGEQYF.

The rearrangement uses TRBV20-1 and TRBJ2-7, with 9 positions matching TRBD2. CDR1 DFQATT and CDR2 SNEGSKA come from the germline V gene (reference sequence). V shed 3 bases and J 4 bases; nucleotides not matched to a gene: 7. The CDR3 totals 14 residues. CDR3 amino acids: CSASYGSGSYEQYF. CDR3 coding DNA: TGCAGTGCTAGTTATGGTAGCGGGAGTTACGAGCAGTACTTC.

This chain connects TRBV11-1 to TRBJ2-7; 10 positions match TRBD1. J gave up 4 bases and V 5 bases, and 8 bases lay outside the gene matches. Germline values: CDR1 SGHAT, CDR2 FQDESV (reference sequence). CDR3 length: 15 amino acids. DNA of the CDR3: TGTGCCAGCAGCCGTGGACAGGGGGGATTTTACGAGCAGTACTTC. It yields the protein CASSRGQGGFYEQYF.

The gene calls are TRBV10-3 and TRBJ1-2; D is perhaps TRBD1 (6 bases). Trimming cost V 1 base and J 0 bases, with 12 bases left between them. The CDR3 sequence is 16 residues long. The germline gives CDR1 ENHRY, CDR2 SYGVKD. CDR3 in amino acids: CAISELQGATNYGYTF. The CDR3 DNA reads TGTGCCATCAGTGAGTTACAGGGAGCTACTAACTATGGCTACACCTTC.

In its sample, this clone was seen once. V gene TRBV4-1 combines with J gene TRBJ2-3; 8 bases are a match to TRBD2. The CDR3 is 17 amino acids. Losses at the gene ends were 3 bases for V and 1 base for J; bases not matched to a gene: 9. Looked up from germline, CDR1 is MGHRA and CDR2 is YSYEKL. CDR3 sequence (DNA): TGCGCCAGCAGCCATTTAGGAGCGGGAGATGGCACAGATACGCAGTATTTT. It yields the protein CASSHLGAGDGTDTQYF.

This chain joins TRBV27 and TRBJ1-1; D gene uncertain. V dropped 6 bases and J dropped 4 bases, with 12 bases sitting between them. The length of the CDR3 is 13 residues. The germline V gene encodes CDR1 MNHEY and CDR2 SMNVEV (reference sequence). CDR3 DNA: TGTGCCAGCAGCCGACTTTCTCCCACTGAAGCTTTCTTT. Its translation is CASSRLSPTEAFF.

This CDR3 is CASSLAGSNQPQHF. The CDR3 DNA follows: TGTGCCAGCAGTTTAGCAGGGAGCAATCAGCCCCAGCATTTT. The V call is TRBV27, the J call TRBJ1-5; a possible D gene is TRBD1 (5 bases). The CDR3 is made up of 14 amino acids. The V end was cut by 2 bases, the J end by 1 base, with 6 bases between. The germline CDR1 and CDR2 sequences are MNHEY and SMNVEV (reference sequence).

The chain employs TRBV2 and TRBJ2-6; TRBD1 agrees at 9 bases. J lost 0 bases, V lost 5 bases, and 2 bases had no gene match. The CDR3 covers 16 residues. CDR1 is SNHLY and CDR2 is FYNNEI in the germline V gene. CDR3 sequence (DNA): TGTGCCAGCAGTAGGGGACAGGGCTCTGGGGCCAACGTCCTGACTTTC. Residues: CASSRGQGSGANVLTF.

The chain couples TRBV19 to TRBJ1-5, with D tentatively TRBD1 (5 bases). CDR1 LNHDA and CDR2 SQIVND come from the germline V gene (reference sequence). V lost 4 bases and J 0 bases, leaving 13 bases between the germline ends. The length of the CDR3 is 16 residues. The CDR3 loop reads CASSTAGTYSNQPQHF. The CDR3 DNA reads TGTGCCAGTAGTACGGCGGGGACCTATAGCAATCAGCCCCAGCATTTT.

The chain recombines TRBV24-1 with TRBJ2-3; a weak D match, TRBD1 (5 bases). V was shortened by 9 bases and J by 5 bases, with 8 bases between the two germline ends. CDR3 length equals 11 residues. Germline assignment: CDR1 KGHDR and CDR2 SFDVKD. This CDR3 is CATDQGDTQYF. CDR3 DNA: TGTGCCACCGACCAGGGAGATACGCAGTATTTT.

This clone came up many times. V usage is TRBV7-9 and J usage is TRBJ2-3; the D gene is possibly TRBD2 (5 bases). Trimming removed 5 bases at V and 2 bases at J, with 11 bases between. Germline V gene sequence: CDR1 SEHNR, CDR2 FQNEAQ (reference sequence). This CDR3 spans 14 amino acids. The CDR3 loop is CASSPTGNTDTQYF. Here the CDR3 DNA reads TGTGCCAGCAGCCCCACGGGGAACACAGATACGCAGTATTTT.

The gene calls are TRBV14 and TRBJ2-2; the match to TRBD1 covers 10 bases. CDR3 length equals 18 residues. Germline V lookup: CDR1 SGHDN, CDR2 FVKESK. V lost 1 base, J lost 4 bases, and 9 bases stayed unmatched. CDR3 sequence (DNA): TGTGCCAGCAGCCAAGGACAGGGGGCGACTTTTATCACCGGGGAGCTGTTTTTT. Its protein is CASSQGQGATFITGELFF.

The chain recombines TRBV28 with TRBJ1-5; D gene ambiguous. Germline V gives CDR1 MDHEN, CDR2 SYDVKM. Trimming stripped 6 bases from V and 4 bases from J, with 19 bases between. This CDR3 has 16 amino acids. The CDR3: CASSTTKARVNQPQHF. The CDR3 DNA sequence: TGTGCCAGCAGCACGACAAAGGCGAGGGTTAATCAGCCCCAGCATTTT. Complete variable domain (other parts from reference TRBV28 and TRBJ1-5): DVKVTQSSRYLVKRTGEKVFLECVQDMDHENMFWYRQDPGLGLRLIYFSYDVKMKEKGDIPEGYSVSREKKERFSLILESASTNQTSMYLCASSTTKARVNQPQHFGDGTRLSIL.

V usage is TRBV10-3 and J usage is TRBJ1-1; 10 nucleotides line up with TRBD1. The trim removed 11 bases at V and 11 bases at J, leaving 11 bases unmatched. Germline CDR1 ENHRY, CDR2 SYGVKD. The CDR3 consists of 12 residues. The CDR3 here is CAGSQDRGDAFF. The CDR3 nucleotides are TGTGCCGGCTCGCAGGACAGGGGGGACGCTTTCTTT.

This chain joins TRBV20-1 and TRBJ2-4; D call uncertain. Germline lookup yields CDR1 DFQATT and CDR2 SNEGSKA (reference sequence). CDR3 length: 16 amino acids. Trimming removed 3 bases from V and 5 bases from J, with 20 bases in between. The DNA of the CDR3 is TGCAGTGCTAGTCCCCAACCCGAGGCCTCCGAAAACATTCAGTACTTC. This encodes CSASPQPEASENIQYF.